The 31 T cell receptor beta chains listed next were all sequenced from one sample in a study of shared clonotypes between healthy human individuals. Produced via immunoSEQ multiplex PCR; TCRdb's table is partial and in-frame only. This sample has millions of clones, with approximately 95% found just once. The sample was naive CD4+ T cells from PBMCs. Subset denoted: CD45RA+ positively selected. The receptors were gathered from a man aged 18-30 years in good health. Some clones in this sample may be carry-over from other donors' samples.

The genes are TRBV19 and TRBJ2-7, with 12 bases aligning to TRBD2. Germline trimming cut 7 bases from V and 5 bases from J; bases unmatched to any gene: 12. Germline CDR1 and CDR2: LNHDA and SQIVND (reference sequence). This CDR3 has 16 residues. CDR3 in amino acids: CASTPSRLAGVHEQYF. Here the CDR3 DNA reads TGTGCCAGTACTCCCAGTCGACTAGCGGGAGTACACGAGCAGTACTTC.

The J gene is TRBJ2-5, the V gene TRBV5-1; 8 bases are shared with TRBD2. CDR1 is SGHRS and CDR2 is YFSETQ in the germline V gene. The CDR3 runs 13 residues. V dropped 0 bases and J dropped 9; count of bases not matched to a gene: 4. CDR3 loop: CASSLGPGGAQYF. CDR3 sequence (DNA): TGCGCCAGCAGCTTGGGTCCGGGAGGGGCCCAGTACTTC.

V gene TRBV2 combines with J gene TRBJ2-7, with 11 bases aligning to TRBD2. V lost 6 bases and J lost 2; bases outside the gene matches: 9. Germline V gene sequence: CDR1 SNHLY, CDR2 FYNNEI. The CDR3 length is 16 residues. CDR3 bases: TGTGCCAGCAGCCTAACTAGCGGGAGAAGCCCCTACGAGCAGTACTTC. Its translation is CASSLTSGRSPYEQYF.

The gene calls are TRBV10-1 and TRBJ2-7; TRBD1 or TRBD2 may be the D gene (5 bases each). The CDR3 is 14 residues long. Trimming cost V 6 bases and J 3 bases, with 15 bases left between them. Germline loops: CDR1 WNHNN, CDR2 SYGVQD (reference sequence). CDR3: CASRERDHCYEQYF. In nucleotides, the CDR3 is TGCGCCAGCAGGGAACGGGACCATTGCTACGAGCAGTACTTC.

This clone came up once. The CDR3, as DNA: TGTGCCAGCAGGTTCGGCGGGACTCCCTACGAGCAGTACTTC. It specifies CASRFGGTPYEQYF. V usage is TRBV13 and J usage is TRBJ2-7, with a possible D match to TRBD2 (6 bases). The CDR3 runs to 14 residues. Trimming removed 6 bases from V and 2 bases from J, with 14 bases in between. CDR1 and CDR2 from the germline V gene are PRHDT and FYEKMQ (reference sequence).

This chain connects TRBV2 to TRBJ1-1, with D uncertain. The CDR3 is 15 residues long. CDR1 SNHLY and CDR2 FYNNEI come from the germline V gene. V lost 8 bases, J lost 4 bases, and 20 bases lay in between. The CDR3 here is CASCLAPGAGTEAFF. In DNA, the CDR3 is TGTGCCAGCTGTCTGGCCCCGGGAGCGGGCACTGAAGCTTTCTTT.

In its sample, this clone was seen once. This rearrangement joins TRBV5-4 to TRBJ2-7, with D uncertain. Trimming left V 0 bases short and J 1 base short, with 8 bases between. From germline, CDR1 is SGHNT and CDR2 YYREEE (reference sequence). This CDR3 has 14 amino acids. As DNA, the CDR3 is TGTGCCAGCAGCTTGGAGTTATATTCCTACGAGCAGTACTTC. Amino acid sequence: CASSLELYSYEQYF.

The genes are TRBV29-1 and TRBJ2-3; D gene unclear. This CDR3 has 12 residues. V was trimmed by 4 bases and J by 0 bases, leaving 5 bases between them. Germline V lookup: CDR1 SQVTM, CDR2 ANQGSEA. The CDR3 bases are TGCAGCGTTGTCGTCAGCACAGATACGCAGTATTTT. Translation: CSVVVSTDTQYF.

This sequence joins TRBV7-9 and TRBJ2-7; TRBD1 matches 12 bases. The germline V gene encodes CDR1 SEHNR and CDR2 FQNEAQ (reference sequence). The CDR3 is 17 residues long. V gave up 5 bases and J gave up 6 bases; unmatched junction bases: 14. The CDR3 DNA follows: TGTGCCAGCAGCCGTTATAGCGGGACAGGGGGCTCCGGCGAGCAGTACTTC. Protein product: CASSRYSGTGGSGEQYF.

V is TRBV19 and J is TRBJ2-5; TRBD1 matches 7 bases. In germline, CDR1 is LNHDA, CDR2 SQIVND (reference sequence). With V trimmed by 3 bases and J by 0 bases, 4 bases remained unmatched. The CDR3 extends over 15 amino acids. The CDR3 reads CASSIGQAYQETQYF. DNA of the CDR3: TGTGCCAGTAGTATCGGACAGGCATACCAAGAGACCCAGTACTTC.

The rearrangement uses TRBV7-3 and TRBJ2-6, with unresolved D. The CDR3 loop spans 15 amino acids. Trimming shortened V by 1 base and J by 0 bases, and 4 bases separated the two germline ends. The germline gives CDR1 SGHTA, CDR2 FQGTGA. The DNA for the CDR3 is TGTGCCAGCAGCTTAAAGAGCTCTGGGGCCAACGTCCTGACTTTC. It yields the protein CASSLKSSGANVLTF.

V is TRBV5-1 and J is TRBJ1-1; no reliable D call. Germline lookup yields CDR1 SGHRS and CDR2 YFSETQ. The CDR3 has 14 amino acids. The germline V and J ends were trimmed by 4 bases and 2 bases, with 12 bases remaining between them. CDR3 amino acids: CASSPSPTNTEAFF. The CDR3 nucleotides are TGCGCCAGCAGCCCTTCCCCAACTAACACTGAAGCTTTCTTT.

The V call is TRBV5-1, the J call TRBJ2-1; tentatively, D is TRBD1 (5 bases). Germline V lookup: CDR1 SGHRS, CDR2 YFSETQ. Deletions cut 1 base from V and 5 bases from J, with 10 bases between. The CDR3 is made up of 14 amino acids. CDR3: CASSLNWGHNEQFF. The CDR3 DNA reads TGCGCCAGCAGCTTGAACTGGGGCCACAATGAGCAGTTCTTC.

The rearrangement uses TRBV7-8 and TRBJ2-1; 12 bases fit TRBD2. The CDR3 consists of 15 residues. CDR1 and CDR2 from the germline V gene are SGHVS and FQNEAQ. The V gene end was trimmed by 5 bases and the J gene end by 5 bases; junction bases not matched to a gene: 4. Here the CDR3 reads CASSMGLAGNNEQFF. The CDR3 bases are TGTGCCAGCAGCATGGGACTAGCGGGTAACAATGAGCAGTTCTTC. Together with reference TRBV7-8 and TRBJ2-1, the CDR3 gives the full variable domain: GAGVSQSPRYKVAKRGQDVALRCDPISGHVSLFWYQQALGQGPEFLTYFQNEAQLDKSGLPSDRFFAERPEGSVSTLKIQRTQQEDSAVYLCASSMGLAGNNEQFFGPGTRLTVL.

This chain connects TRBV5-1 to TRBJ1-1, with 7 bases lining up with TRBD1. J was trimmed by 2 bases and V by 3 bases; bases with no gene match: 7. Looked up from germline, CDR1 is SGHRS and CDR2 is YFSETQ. The CDR3 contains 15 residues. The CDR3: CASSSQGGLNTEAFF. CDR3 DNA sequence: TGCGCCAGCAGCTCTCAGGGGGGCCTCAACACTGAAGCTTTCTTT. Based on the CDR3 plus reference TRBV5-1 and TRBJ1-1, the full variable domain is KAGVTQTPRYLIKTRGQQVTLSCSPISGHRSVSWYQQTPGQGLQFLFEYFSETQRNKGNFPGRFSGRQFSNSRSEMNVSTLELGDSALYLCASSSQGGLNTEAFFGQGTRLTVV.

The CDR3 loop reads CASSEGTSGGYQETQYF. The CDR3 nucleotides are TGTGCCAGCAGCGAAGGGACTAGCGGGGGGTACCAAGAGACCCAGTACTTC. V gene TRBV5-8 combines with J gene TRBJ2-5, with TRBD2 matching 15 bases. CDR3 length: 17 residues. V lost 4 bases to trimming and J lost 0 bases; unmatched junction nucleotides: 4. The germline gives CDR1 SGHTS, CDR2 YDEGEE. The full variable domain, with the rest looked up from reference TRBV5-8 and TRBJ2-5, is EAGVTQSPTHLIKTRGQQATLRCSPISGHTSVYWYQQALGLGLQFLLWYDEGEERNRGNFPPRFSGRQFPNYSSELNVNALELEDSALYLCASSEGTSGGYQETQYFGPGTRLLVL.

The chain uses TRBV27 and TRBJ1-5; possible D gene TRBD1, 6 bases. CDR1 MNHEY and CDR2 SMNVEV come from the germline V gene (reference sequence). The germline V and J ends were trimmed by 4 bases and 4 bases, with 11 bases remaining between them. The CDR3 spans 14 residues. As DNA, the CDR3 is TGTGCCAGCAGTTCCAACAGGGCTAATCAGCCCCAGCATTTT. Protein product: CASSSNRANQPQHF.

The chain employs TRBV5-1 and TRBJ2-7, with 9 bases matching TRBD2. The CDR3 has 17 residues. Germline V gene sequence: CDR1 SGHRS, CDR2 YFSETQ. The V gene end was trimmed by 4 bases and the J gene end by 2 bases; junction bases not matched to a gene: 13. The CDR3 DNA reads as TGCGCCAGCAGCCCCTCTGTCGGGACTAGCTTCCCCTACGAGCAGTACTTC. Translation: CASSPSVGTSFPYEQYF.

The V and J genes are TRBV20-1 and TRBJ2-1; D gene uncertain. The CDR3 consists of 11 residues. V was cut by 3 bases and J by 6 bases, with 6 bases left in between. The germline V gene encodes CDR1 DFQATT and CDR2 SNEGSKA (reference sequence). The CDR3 coding sequence is TGCAGTGCTAGTCACAGCAATGAGCAGTTCTTC. It specifies CSASHSNEQFF.

The sample holds one count of this clone. The gene calls are TRBV4-3 and TRBJ2-1, with 12 positions matching TRBD2. The V and J ends lost 2 bases and 5 bases, in that order; junction bases with no gene match: 1. The V gene's germline CDR1 is LGHNA and CDR2 YSLEER. CDR3 length equals 15 residues. CDR3 loop: CASSQLAGGNNEQFF. CDR3 nucleotides: TGCGCCAGCAGCCAACTAGCGGGAGGGAACAATGAGCAGTTCTTC.

J is TRBJ2-2 and V is TRBV5-1, with a weak D call TRBD2 (6 bases). The CDR3 is 17 residues long. Trimming took off 4 bases at V and 3 bases at J, with 19 bases between the two ends. Germline values: CDR1 SGHRS, CDR2 YFSETQ. Here the CDR3 reads CASSPVVGGTYTGELFF. The CDR3, as DNA: TGCGCCAGCAGCCCTGTGGTCGGCGGGACCTACACCGGGGAGCTGTTTTTT.

This clone came up once. The chain couples TRBV27 to TRBJ1-3; D possibly corresponds to TRBD1 (5 bases). From germline, CDR1 is MNHEY and CDR2 SMNVEV (reference sequence). There are 17 residues in the CDR3. The V end lost 2 bases, the J end lost 1 base, and 15 bases lay between the germline ends. The CDR3 reads CASSLGRWEGSGNTIYF. The CDR3 DNA follows: TGTGCCAGCAGTTTAGGGAGGTGGGAGGGGTCTGGAAACACCATATATTTT.

V is TRBV30 and J is TRBJ1-1; D unresolved. CDR1 is GTSNPN and CDR2 is SVGIG in the germline V gene (reference sequence). The CDR3 loop spans 13 amino acids. The germline V and J ends were trimmed by 8 bases and 1 base, with 14 bases remaining between them. The CDR3 DNA follows: TGTGCCAAGATATCCGGAACGAACACTGAAGCTTTCTTT. Its translation is CAKISGTNTEAFF.

The chain links TRBV27 to TRBJ2-7, with TRBD1 matching 10 bases. From germline, CDR1 is MNHEY and CDR2 SMNVEV (reference sequence). This CDR3 has 18 amino acids. J lost 3 bases, V lost 5 bases, and 16 bases had no gene match. CDR3 residues: CASSPTTRDRGLFYEQYF. The CDR3 nucleotides read TGTGCCAGCAGTCCTACCACCCGGGACAGGGGTTTATTCTACGAGCAGTACTTC.

The genes are TRBV5-1 and TRBJ1-6, with 9 bases that match TRBD1. V shed 0 bases and J 9 bases; nucleotides not matched to a gene: 7. Germline CDR1 is SGHRS and CDR2 is YFSETQ. The CDR3 is 16 amino acids. The CDR3 spells CASSLGTGDGLSPLHF. The CDR3 nucleotides read TGCGCCAGCAGCTTGGGGACAGGGGACGGGCTTTCACCCCTCCACTTT.

This chain uses TRBV28 with TRBJ2-7; 8 nucleotides agree with TRBD2. Germline V lookup: CDR1 MDHEN, CDR2 SYDVKM. This CDR3 spans 15 amino acids. The V gene end was trimmed by 7 bases and the J gene end by 4 bases; junction bases not matched to a gene: 12. CDR3 sequence: CASNAGGGDLYEQYF. The CDR3 nucleotides read TGTGCCAGCAACGCGGGGGGCGGGGACCTTTACGAGCAGTACTTC.

The count of this clone is one. The CDR3: CASSWDTKTTDTQYF. In nucleotides, the CDR3 is TGTGCCAGCAGCTGGGACACGAAGACAACAGATACGCAGTATTTT. The chain employs TRBV9 and TRBJ2-3, with D possibly matching TRBD1 (6 bases). Germline CDR1 SGDLS, CDR2 YYNGEE. Trimming removed 4 bases at V and 3 bases at J, with 15 bases between. The CDR3 is made up of 15 amino acids.

The chain combines TRBV5-4 with TRBJ2-5, with 8 bases matching TRBD2. After removal of 4 bases from V and 4 bases from J, the junction contained 9 bases not matched to a gene. CDR3 length: 15 amino acids. Germline loops: CDR1 SGHNT, CDR2 YYREEE (reference sequence). The CDR3 coding sequence is TGTGCCAGCAGCCGCGGAGGTAGCGGGGTAGAGACCCAGTACTTC. Translated, it gives CASSRGGSGVETQYF.

This rearrangement joins TRBV29-1 to TRBJ2-7; 12 nucleotides agree with TRBD2. After removal of 4 bases from V and 3 bases from J, the junction contained 10 bases not matched to a gene. Germline V gene data show CDR1 as SQVTM and CDR2 as ANQGSEA. The CDR3 is 16 residues long. The CDR3 spells CSVAGLAGRELYEQYF. CDR3 in DNA: TGCAGCGTTGCAGGACTAGCGGGACGGGAACTCTACGAGCAGTACTTC.

This CDR3 is CASSTRGNTIYF. Here the CDR3 DNA reads TGTGCCAGTAGTACCAGGGGAAACACCATATATTTT. The chain joins TRBV19 to TRBJ1-3; D ambiguous. The V gene lost 4 bases and the J gene lost 4 bases, with 5 bases spanning the gap. Germline V gives CDR1 LNHDA, CDR2 SQIVND (reference sequence). This CDR3 is built from 12 residues.

The rearrangement joins TRBV7-9 to TRBJ1-1; TRBD1 matches at 8 bases. CDR1 is SEHNR and CDR2 is FQNEAQ in the germline V gene (reference sequence). This CDR3 has 13 amino acids. With 5 bases clipped from V and 7 bases from J, the junction kept 6 bases outside the gene matches. The CDR3 bases are TGTGCCAGCAGCCTAAATGGACAGGGTGAAGCTTTCTTT. Translated, it gives CASSLNGQGEAFF.